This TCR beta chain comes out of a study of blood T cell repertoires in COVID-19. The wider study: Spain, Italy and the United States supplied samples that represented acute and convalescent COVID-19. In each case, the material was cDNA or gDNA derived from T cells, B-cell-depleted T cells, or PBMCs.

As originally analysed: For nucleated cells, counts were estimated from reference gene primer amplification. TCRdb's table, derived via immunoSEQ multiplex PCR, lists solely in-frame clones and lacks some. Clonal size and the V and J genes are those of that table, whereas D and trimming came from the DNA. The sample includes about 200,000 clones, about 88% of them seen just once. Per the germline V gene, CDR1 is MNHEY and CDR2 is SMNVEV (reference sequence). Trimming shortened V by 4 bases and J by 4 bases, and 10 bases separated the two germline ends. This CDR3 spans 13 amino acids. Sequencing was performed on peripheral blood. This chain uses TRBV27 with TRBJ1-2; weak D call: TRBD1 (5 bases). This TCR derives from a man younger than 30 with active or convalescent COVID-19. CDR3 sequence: CASSSDIRYGYTF. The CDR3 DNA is TGTGCCAGCAGTTCGGACATACGCTATGGCTACACCTTC.